This T cell receptor (beta chain) was identified during a study of memory CD4+ T cells and cytomegalovirus serostatus. Broader study findings: The CMV-associated TCR signature appears largely within the CD4+ memory repertoire.

Assay used: immunoSEQ multiplex PCR; TCRdb lists only in-frame clones, some missing. The sample contains fewer than 40,000 clones, around 79% of which appear only once. The sort gate was single viable CD3+CD4+CD8-CD45RO+ cells for memory CD4+ T cells. To note about this clone: Its target is not known.

The sequencing input was memory CD4+ T cells from blood. The receptor was isolated from an adult in good health and CMV-seropositive.

The DNA of the CDR3 is TGTGCCACCAGCCCCGATTGGTCTGGAAACACCATATATTTT. This codes for CATSPDWSGNTIYF. The V gene is TRBV15, the J gene TRBJ1-3; D call uncertain. The V end was cut by 5 bases, the J end by 1 base, with 9 bases between. Germline V gene data show CDR1 as LNHNV and CDR2 as YYDKDF (reference sequence). The CDR3 is 14 residues long.